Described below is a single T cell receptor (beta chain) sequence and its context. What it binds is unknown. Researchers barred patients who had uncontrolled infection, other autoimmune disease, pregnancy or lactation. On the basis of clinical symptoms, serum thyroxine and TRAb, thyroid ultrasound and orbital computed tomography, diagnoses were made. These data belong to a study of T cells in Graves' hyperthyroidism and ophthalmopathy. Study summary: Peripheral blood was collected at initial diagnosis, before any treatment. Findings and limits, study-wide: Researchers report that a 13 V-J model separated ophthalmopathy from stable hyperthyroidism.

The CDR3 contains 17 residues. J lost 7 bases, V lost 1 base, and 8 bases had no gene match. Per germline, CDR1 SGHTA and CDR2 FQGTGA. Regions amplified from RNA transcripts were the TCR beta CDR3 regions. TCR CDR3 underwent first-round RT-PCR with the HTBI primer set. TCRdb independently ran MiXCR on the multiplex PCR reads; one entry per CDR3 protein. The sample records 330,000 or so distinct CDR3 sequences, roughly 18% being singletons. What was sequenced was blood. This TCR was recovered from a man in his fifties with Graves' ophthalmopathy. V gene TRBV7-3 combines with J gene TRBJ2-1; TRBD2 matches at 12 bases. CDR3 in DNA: TGTGCCAGCAGCTTAAGGCCTAGCGGGGGGGCAGGTAATGAGCAGTTCTTC. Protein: CASSLRPSGGAGNEQFF.